The next 32 T cell receptor beta chains were all read from a single sample in a study of blood T cell repertoires in COVID-19. TCRdb's copy holds only in-frame clones and misses some; the assay was immunoSEQ multiplex PCR. The data hold about 86,000 clones, with around four fifths observed a single time. The sequenced sample was peripheral blood. Receptors originate from a woman of 80 years or more with active or convalescent COVID-19.

The J gene is TRBJ1-1, the V gene TRBV18; 9 bases match TRBD1. The CDR3 is 15 residues long. V trimming: 6 bases; J trimming: 3 bases; junction bases outside the gene matches: 8. The germline V gene encodes CDR1 KGHSH and CDR2 LQKENI. Here the CDR3 DNA reads TGTGCCAGCTCGTCGACAGGGGGGAAGGACACTGAAGCTTTCTTT. Its translation is CASSSTGGKDTEAFF.

V gene TRBV10-2 combines with J gene TRBJ1-3; 8 bases agree with TRBD1. This CDR3 is 14 amino acids long. Trimming removed 6 bases from V and 3 bases from J; junction bases left unmatched: 4. Germline CDR1 is WSHSY and CDR2 is SAAADI. In nucleotides, the CDR3 is TGCGCCAGCAGCAGGGGGCTGGATGGAAACACCATATATTTT. Protein product: CASSRGLDGNTIYF.

The chain is built from TRBV5-1 and TRBJ2-1; tentative D call: TRBD1 (6 bases). From germline, CDR1 is SGHRS and CDR2 YFSETQ. The CDR3 has 13 residues. Trimming stripped 4 bases from V and 8 bases from J, with 13 bases between. The CDR3 loop reads CASSNRVSDEQFF. CDR3 in DNA: TGCGCCAGCAGCAACAGGGTGTCGGATGAGCAGTTCTTC.

This sequence joins TRBV7-9 and TRBJ2-7, with 10 nucleotides matching TRBD1. The CDR3 runs to 16 residues. With 6 bases clipped from V and 0 bases from J, the junction kept 8 bases outside the gene matches. CDR1 is SEHNR, CDR2 FQNEAQ, per germline (reference sequence). As DNA, the CDR3 is TGTGCCAGCAGGGGGACAGGGGACCCGAGCTCCTACGAGCAGTACTTC. Amino acid sequence: CASRGTGDPSSYEQYF.

The chain is built from TRBV28 and TRBJ1-2; no clear D gene. Looked up from germline, CDR1 is MDHEN and CDR2 is SYDVKM. The CDR3 is 14 amino acids. Deletions cut 6 bases from V and 6 bases from J, with 17 bases between. CDR3 nucleotide sequence: TGTGCCAGCAGCCTGACTCTTATCGTTGATGGCTACACCTTC. Translation: CASSLTLIVDGYTF.

This clone showed up just a few times. At the DNA level, this CDR3 is encoded by other sequences in the same sample as well. CDR3 sequence: CSARDSYEQYF. The DNA for the CDR3 is TGCAGTGCTAGAGACAGCTACGAGCAGTACTTC. This chain connects TRBV20-1 to TRBJ2-7, with unresolved D. The CDR3 runs 11 residues. Deletions cut 0 bases from V and 3 bases from J, with 3 bases between. Germline CDR1 reads DFQATT; CDR2 reads SNEGSKA (reference sequence).

This clone was detected only once. V is TRBV10-3 and J is TRBJ1-1; no reliable D call. CDR1 is ENHRY and CDR2 is SYGVKD in the germline V gene. With 4 bases removed from V and 3 bases from J, the gap between germline ends came to 9 bases. The CDR3 is 13 residues long. The CDR3 coding sequence is TGTGCCATCAGTGTGACTTTAGACACTGAAGCTTTCTTT. Protein sequence: CAISVTLDTEAFF.

V and J are TRBV2 and TRBJ2-5; 9 nucleotides line up with TRBD2. Germline V CDR1 and CDR2: SNHLY, FYNNEI. V shed 3 bases, J shed 5 bases, and the junction held 10 bases outside the gene matches. The CDR3 covers 16 residues. Here the CDR3 reads CASSELVAGGPETQYF. The CDR3 DNA reads as TGTGCCAGCAGTGAGCTCGTGGCGGGGGGGCCTGAGACCCAGTACTTC.

V usage is TRBV2 and J usage is TRBJ1-6, with unresolved D. V gave up 6 bases and J gave up 5 bases, with 8 bases separating them. Germline V gene data show CDR1 as SNHLY and CDR2 as FYNNEI. The CDR3 totals 13 residues. CDR3 in DNA: TGTGCCAGCAGGAAAGAGAATAATTCACCCCTCCACTTT. It specifies CASRKENNSPLHF.

The chain couples TRBV7-9 to TRBJ1-5; D not certain. Germline loops: CDR1 SEHNR, CDR2 FQNEAQ (reference sequence). The CDR3 sequence is 17 residues long. Trimming shortened V by 1 base and J by 0 bases, and 13 bases separated the two germline ends. The CDR3 is CASSLGAAANSNQPQHF. The CDR3, as DNA: TGTGCCAGCAGCTTAGGGGCAGCCGCAAATAGCAATCAGCCCCAGCATTTT.

This clone was observed a few times. The chain has TRBV7-3 and TRBJ2-1, with 11 bases lining up with TRBD2. Germline values: CDR1 SGHTA, CDR2 FQGTGA. The CDR3 is 14 amino acids. J lost 9 bases, V lost 6 bases, and 7 bases had no gene match. In DNA, the CDR3 is TGTGCCAGCAGTCTAGCGGGGGGCCCTAGTGAGCAGTTCTTC. Its protein is CASSLAGGPSEQFF.

The chain uses TRBV19 and TRBJ2-1; TRBD2 aligns across 7 bases. Germline V CDR1 and CDR2: LNHDA, SQIVND (reference sequence). V lost 1 base and J lost 2; bases outside the gene matches: 5. The CDR3 is 16 amino acids. The CDR3 DNA reads TGTGCCAGTAGTATAGGGGGCGGGGGAGCCTACAATGAGCAGTTCTTC. It specifies CASSIGGGGAYNEQFF.

The chain links TRBV5-1 to TRBJ1-6; D ambiguous. Germline lookup yields CDR1 SGHRS and CDR2 YFSETQ. The ends were cut back, 0 bases at V and 10 bases at J, with 17 bases in the middle. There are 16 residues in the CDR3. CDR3 sequence reads: CASSLGESRSGSPLHF. The CDR3 region has the DNA TGCGCCAGCAGCTTGGGGGAGAGTAGGTCGGGGTCACCCCTCCACTTT.

The CDR3 is CASSTPAGYGYTF. Here the CDR3 DNA reads TGTGCCAGCAGTACCCCGGCGGGCTATGGCTACACCTTC. This chain joins TRBV28 and TRBJ1-2; D call uncertain. The CDR3 contains 13 residues. Germline V gene data show CDR1 as MDHEN and CDR2 as SYDVKM. V was pared by 5 bases and J by 4 bases, with 11 bases between.

V is TRBV2 and J is TRBJ2-7; 9 bases are shared with TRBD2. After removal of 4 bases from V and 6 bases from J, the junction contained 4 bases not matched to a gene. This CDR3 has 13 amino acids. CDR1 and CDR2 from the germline V gene are SNHLY and FYNNEI. The CDR3 DNA sequence: TGTGCCAGCAGTGTGGGACTAGCTGCCGAGCAGTACTTC. This translates into CASSVGLAAEQYF. Full variable domain (outside the CDR3, taken from reference TRBV2 and TRBJ2-7): EPEVTQTPSHQVTQMGQEVILRCVPISNHLYFYWYRQILGQKVEFLVSFYNNEISEKSEIFDDQFSVERPDGSNFTLKIRSTKLEDSAMYFCASSVGLAAEQYFGPGTRLTVT.

V and J are TRBV6-6 and TRBJ1-1, with D possibly matching TRBD1 (6 bases). The CDR3 consists of 14 residues. The V and J ends lost 4 bases and 5 bases respectively, with 14 bases between them. Per germline, CDR1 MNHNY and CDR2 SVGAGI (reference sequence). The CDR3 coding sequence is TGTGCCAGCAGTTCACCGGGGGGCCGAACTGAAGCTTTCTTT. It is translated as CASSSPGGRTEAFF.

The rearrangement joins TRBV28 to TRBJ2-1, with D possibly being TRBD2 (5 bases). CDR3 length: 15 amino acids. The germline CDR1 and CDR2 sequences are MDHEN and SYDVKM. V shed 3 bases and J shed 7 bases, with 16 bases lying between them. CDR3 in DNA: TGTGCCAGCAGTTTGGCCACTAGTTTGGGGAATGAGCAGTTCTTC. Amino acid sequence: CASSLATSLGNEQFF. Combining the CDR3 with reference TRBV28 and TRBJ2-1 gives the whole variable domain DVKVTQSSRYLVKRTGEKVFLECVQDMDHENMFWYRQDPGLGLRLIYFSYDVKMKEKGDIPEGYSVSREKKERFSLILESASTNQTSMYLCASSLATSLGNEQFFGPGTRLTVL.

CDR3 region: CASSLGTRGGGEKLFF. As DNA, the CDR3 is TGCGCCAGCAGCTTGGGGACACGAGGGGGAGGGGAAAAACTGTTTTTT. The chain uses TRBV5-1 and TRBJ1-4; D possibly corresponds to TRBD1 (6 bases). This CDR3 region has 16 residues. V was clipped by 0 bases and J by 8 bases, with 17 bases between them. Germline lookup yields CDR1 SGHRS and CDR2 YFSETQ.

V usage is TRBV6-4 and J usage is TRBJ2-1; TRBD2 aligns across 7 bases. CDR3 size: 14 residues. After removal of 4 bases from V and 9 bases from J, the junction contained 9 bases not matched to a gene. CDR1 is MRHNA and CDR2 is SNTAGT in the germline V gene. CDR3 sequence reads: CASSAVSGAGEQFF. The CDR3 DNA reads TGTGCCAGCAGTGCCGTGAGCGGGGCGGGTGAGCAGTTCTTC.

The chain has TRBV24-1 and TRBJ2-3; maybe TRBD1 (6 bases). Germline lookup yields CDR1 KGHDR and CDR2 SFDVKD. Deletions cut 2 bases from V and 2 bases from J, with 13 bases between. CDR3 length: 16 residues. For the CDR3, the DNA is TGTGCCACCAGTGATTGGGGACAAGATTTCACAGATACGCAGTATTTT. It translates to CATSDWGQDFTDTQYF.

The chain joins TRBV10-2 to TRBJ2-3, with 11 bases matching TRBD2. J was trimmed by 3 bases and V by 6 bases; bases with no gene match: 8. CDR1 is WSHSY and CDR2 is SAAADI in the germline V gene. There are 16 residues in the CDR3. The CDR3 region is CASRRSGGAHTDTQYF. The CDR3 DNA is TGCGCCAGCAGACGTAGCGGGGGGGCACATACAGATACGCAGTATTTT.

A note on this clone: Other DNA sequences in this sample translate to the same CDR3. The chain recombines TRBV4-3 with TRBJ2-6, with a possible D match to TRBD2 (5 bases). Germline V gene sequence: CDR1 LGHNA, CDR2 YSLEER. V gave up 4 bases and J gave up 0 bases, with 7 bases separating them. The CDR3 runs to 15 residues. The CDR3 nucleotides are TGCGCCAGCAGCCCCCGGGGCTCTGGGGCCAACGTCCTGACTTTC. Translation: CASSPRGSGANVLTF.

The chain uses TRBV4-1 and TRBJ1-3; 8 bases are a match to TRBD1. This CDR3 has 15 residues. V was clipped by 0 bases and J by 6 bases; unmatched bases: 4. Germline CDR1 reads MGHRA; CDR2 reads YSYEKL. The CDR3 nucleotides are TGCGCCAGCAGCCAAGACGACAGGGGCGTAAACACCATATATTTT. Amino acid sequence: CASSQDDRGVNTIYF.

The rearrangement joins TRBV12-3 or TRBV12-4 to TRBJ1-1; D call uncertain. Trimming removed 6 bases at V and 11 bases at J, with 13 bases between. The CDR3 is 11 amino acids. This CDR3 is CASSAGYPAFF. The DNA of the CDR3 is TGTGCCAGCAGCGCAGGCTACCCCGCTTTCTTT.

The CDR3 is CASSQTGARGYTF. The CDR3 nucleotides read TGTGCCAGCAGTCAGACAGGGGCCCGGGGCTACACCTTC. The rearrangement links TRBV6-2 or TRBV6-3 to TRBJ1-2; 8 bases line up with TRBD1. Unmatched junction bases numbered 7, after V lost 5 bases and J lost 8 bases. Germline V gene sequence: CDR1 MNHEY, CDR2 SVGEGT. The CDR3 runs 13 residues.

This clone was counted only a few times. The rearrangement links TRBV11-2 to TRBJ2-7; TRBD2 matches at 9 bases. Trimming cost V 5 bases and J 3 bases; bases outside gene matches: 14. This CDR3 region has 17 residues. Germline V CDR1 and CDR2: SGHAT, FQNNGV. The CDR3 spells CASSPVTGAGGVYEQYF. Here the CDR3 DNA reads TGTGCCAGCAGCCCTGTTACAGGAGCGGGGGGTGTCTACGAGCAGTACTTC.

The V gene is TRBV11-1, the J gene TRBJ2-5; 10 bases are shared with TRBD2. The CDR3 has 16 residues. Germline lookup yields CDR1 SGHAT and CDR2 FQDESV (reference sequence). V lost 7 bases and J lost 2; bases outside the gene matches: 10. This CDR3 reads CASKLGRTSGQETQYF. As DNA, the CDR3 is TGTGCCAGCAAATTAGGACGGACTAGCGGACAAGAGACCCAGTACTTC.

V gene TRBV30 combines with J gene TRBJ2-5, with a possible D match to TRBD2 (6 bases). The CDR3 runs to 13 residues. With 2 bases removed from V and 2 bases from J, the gap between germline ends came to 9 bases. The germline gives CDR1 GTSNPN, CDR2 SVGIG (reference sequence). As DNA, the CDR3 is TGTGCCTGGAGTTTGGAGGGGCAAGAGACCCAGTACTTC. Protein sequence: CAWSLEGQETQYF.

In this sample, this clone is hyperexpanded. The rearrangement uses TRBV10-3 and TRBJ1-2; 8 bases map to TRBD1. The CDR3 spans 15 residues. Germline V gene lookup returns CDR1 ENHRY and CDR2 SYGVKD. The ends lost 3 bases at V and 4 bases at J; junction bases unmatched: 7. The CDR3 reads CAISDPDRAGYGYTF. The CDR3 bases are TGTGCCATCAGTGACCCGGACAGGGCTGGCTATGGCTACACCTTC.

Only one count was recorded for this clone. The chain employs TRBV28 and TRBJ2-1; 9 positions match TRBD2. This CDR3 comprises 15 residues. The ends lost 8 bases at V and 7 bases at J; junction bases unmatched: 12. Germline CDR1 MDHEN, CDR2 SYDVKM. CDR3 amino acids: CASRASSGSYNEQFF. CDR3 nucleotides: TGTGCCAGCCGAGCCAGTAGCGGGAGTTATAATGAGCAGTTCTTC. Full variable domain (rest looked up from reference TRBV28 and TRBJ2-1): DVKVTQSSRYLVKRTGEKVFLECVQDMDHENMFWYRQDPGLGLRLIYFSYDVKMKEKGDIPEGYSVSREKKERFSLILESASTNQTSMYLCASRASSGSYNEQFFGPGTRLTVL.

The chain employs TRBV18 and TRBJ1-3; TRBD1 is a possible D gene (6 bases). V lost 4 bases and J lost 2, with 12 bases in between. The V gene's germline CDR1 is KGHSH and CDR2 LQKENI. This CDR3 is built from 15 residues. CDR3 region: CASSRGQGAGNTIYF. DNA of the CDR3: TGTGCCAGCTCACGGGGGCAGGGCGCTGGAAACACCATATATTTT.

The chain has TRBV20-1 and TRBJ2-3, with TRBD2 identical over 9 bases. The germline V gene encodes CDR1 DFQATT and CDR2 SNEGSKA (reference sequence). The CDR3 spans 17 residues. J was trimmed by 4 bases and V by 6 bases; bases with no gene match: 17. CDR3 sequence reads: CSASASWREGRSDTQYF. The CDR3 coding sequence is TGCAGTGCCAGTGCCAGTTGGCGGGAGGGCCGTTCAGATACGCAGTATTTT.